Listed below are T cell receptor beta chains from one sample, sequenced in a study of response to subunit inactivated influenza vaccine. MiXCR was run by TCRdb on the RT-PCR reads, yielding one entry per CDR3 protein. The sample has some 600,000 distinct CDR3 sequences, 14% seen once. Sequencing used PBMCs from blood, obtained about 14 days before vaccination. The origin of the receptors is a man aged 45-65 years who received an inactivated influenza vaccine. Both conserved end residues are part of each CDR3. The order of the fields is D gene, V gene, J gene, clone size, CDR3 protein, CDR3 DNA. The D gene is left open where the match is weak. For some rows the clone size is stated as once, few or many, or as a class when expanded; others skip it.

>TRBD1|TRBV5-4|TRBJ2-7|.
CASSPGDSGYEQYF
TGTGCCAGCAGCCCCGGGGACAGCGGATACGAGCAGTACTTC
>TRBD2|TRBV6-2/TRBV6-3|TRBJ2-1|.
CASLASGTIEQFF
TGTGCCAGCCTGGCTAGCGGGACGATTGAGCAGTTCTTC
>.|TRBV12-3/TRBV12-4|TRBJ2-5|.
CASQERGFQETQYF
TGTGCCAGTCAGGAGAGGGGTTTTCAAGAGACCCAGTACTTC
>TRBD2|TRBV11-2|TRBJ2-1|many
CASSLVGRAFHNEQFF
TGTGCCAGCAGCTTAGTCGGGAGGGCCTTTCACAATGAGCAGTTCTTC
>.|TRBV15|TRBJ1-2|.
CATSRGGGLYGYTF
TGTGCCACCAGCCGTGGCGGGGGTTTATATGGCTACACCTTC
>.|TRBV7-9|TRBJ2-2|few
CASSHTRDSPGELFF
TGTGCCAGCAGCCACACCCGGGACTCCCCCGGGGAGCTGTTTTTT
>.|TRBV20-1|TRBJ2-2|.
CSAAASSPRTGELFF
TGCAGTGCAGCCGCTAGCTCCCCACGGACCGGGGAGCTGTTTTTT
>.|TRBV20-1|TRBJ2-3|.
CSARRGSTGTDTQYF
TGCAGTGCTAGGAGAGGAAGTACAGGGACAGATACGCAGTATTTT
>.|TRBV20-1|TRBJ2-3|.
CSARRVTSTDTQYF
TGCAGTGCTAGGAGGGTTACTAGCACAGATACGCAGTATTTT
>TRBD2|TRBV4-1|TRBJ2-1|.
CASSQVFAGGGYNEQFF
TGCGCCAGCAGCCAAGTTTTCGCGGGAGGAGGGTACAATGAGCAGTTCTTC
>.|TRBV6-5|TRBJ2-1|few
CASSYGDTSYNEQFF
TGTGCCAGCAGTTACGGGGACACCTCCTACAATGAGCAGTTCTTC
>.|TRBV11-1|TRBJ2-7|.
CASSSGQLFPGLSYEQYF
TGTGCCAGCAGCTCCGGGCAACTCTTTCCAGGGTTATCCTACGAGCAGTACTTC
>TRBD2|TRBV12-3/TRBV12-4|TRBJ2-5|.
CASRDRRLAGTQETQYF
TGTGCCAGCAGGGACCGTCGACTAGCGGGGACACAAGAGACCCAGTACTTC
>.|TRBV27|TRBJ2-5|many
CASAPEGGLQETQYF
TGTGCCAGCGCCCCAGAGGGGGGCCTTCAAGAGACCCAGTACTTC
>TRBD1|TRBV20-1|TRBJ1-5|.
CSANRGAGDQPQHF
TGCAGTGCTAACAGGGGCGCTGGGGATCAGCCCCAGCATTTT
>TRBD1|TRBV12-3/TRBV12-4|TRBJ2-5|.
CASSGTAKETQYF
TGTGCCAGCAGCGGGACAGCGAAAGAGACCCAGTACTTC
>TRBD1|TRBV5-1|TRBJ2-2|many
CASSSDRGRTGELFF
TGCGCCAGCAGCTCGGACAGGGGGCGCACCGGGGAGCTGTTTTTT
>.|TRBV20-1|TRBJ2-7|.
CSCGPSAPSSYEQYF
TGCTCCTGCGGGCCCTCGGCCCCTAGCTCCTACGAGCAGTACTTC
>.|TRBV4-1|TRBJ1-4|.
CASSPGLWGNEKLLF
TGCGCCAGCAGCCCCGGTTTATGGGGAAATGAAAAACTGTTGTTT
>TRBD1|TRBV6-1|TRBJ1-6|.
CASSPTGTVGSPLHF
TGTGCCAGCAGCCCCACCGGGACAGTTGGGTCACCCCTCCACTTT
>TRBD1|TRBV20-1|TRBJ2-5|few
CSARRGRGLETQYF
TGCAGCGCCAGAAGGGGGCGAGGGCTGGAGACCCAGTACTTC
>.|TRBV6-1|TRBJ1-5|few
CASSESTARSNQPQHF
TGTGCCAGCAGTGAATCGACAGCGCGTAGCAATCAGCCCCAGCATTTT
>.|TRBV7-8|TRBJ2-7|.
CASSLDPSSSYEQYF
TGTGCCAGCAGCTTAGACCCCAGCAGCTCCTACGAGCAGTACTTC
>TRBD2|TRBV28|TRBJ2-5|.
CASSLKGLAVKTQYF
TGTGCCAGCAGTTTGAAGGGACTAGCGGTAAAGACCCAGTACTTC
>TRBD1|TRBV12-3/TRBV12-4|TRBJ1-2|many
CASSLDRGSYGYTF
TGTGCCAGCAGCCTCGACAGGGGGAGTTATGGCTACACCTTC
>TRBD2|TRBV7-6|TRBJ2-1|.
CASSLIAGVMGSYNEQFF
TGTGCCAGCAGCTTGATAGCGGGAGTTATGGGTTCCTACAATGAGCAGTTCTTC
>.|TRBV10-3|TRBJ1-2|.
CAISGEQRLYGYTF
TGTGCCATCAGTGGAGAGCAACGACTCTATGGCTACACCTTC
>.|TRBV7-9|TRBJ2-5|few
CASSSKTGGETQYF
TGTGCCAGCAGCTCAAAGACAGGAGGAGAGACCCAGTACTTC
>.|TRBV27|TRBJ1-2|few
CASSLRTGFGYTF
TGTGCCAGCAGCCTGAGGACGGGCTTTGGCTACACCTTC
>TRBD1|TRBV29-1|TRBJ1-2|few
CSVGQGAGGYTF
TGCAGCGTTGGACAGGGGGCAGGGGGCTACACCTTC
>.|TRBV7-9|TRBJ1-2|few
CASSFGTGTKDGYTF
TGTGCCAGCAGCTTCGGAACAGGGACTAAGGATGGCTACACCTTC
>.|TRBV10-3|TRBJ2-1|few
CAIILSVYNEQFF
TGTGCCATCATTCTTTCAGTTTACAATGAGCAGTTCTTC
>.|TRBV5-1|TRBJ2-5|many
CASSLGTNQETQYF
TGCGCCAGCAGCCTAGGGACAAATCAAGAGACCCAGTACTTC
>TRBD2|TRBV5-1|TRBJ2-7|few
CASRGLAAIIGEQYF
TGCGCCAGTCGGGGACTAGCAGCGATAATAGGCGAGCAGTACTTC
>.|TRBV5-4|TRBJ1-6|.
CASSRGGEHNNSPLHF
TGTGCCAGCAGCCGAGGGGGGGAACATAATAATTCACCCCTCCACTTT
>TRBD2|TRBV7-2|TRBJ2-1|few
CASSLVGRGGPNEQFF
TGTGCCAGCAGCTTAGTAGGGCGGGGGGGCCCGAATGAGCAGTTCTTC
>TRBD1|TRBV12-3/TRBV12-4|TRBJ2-2|.
CASTDTGVTGELFF
TGTGCCAGCACCGATACAGGGGTCACCGGGGAGCTGTTTTTT
>TRBD1|TRBV20-1|TRBJ2-7|.
CSAPLGRTGGPYEQYF
TGCAGTGCTCCACTGGGCCGGACAGGGGGCCCCTACGAGCAGTACTTC
>.|TRBV2|TRBJ2-7|many
CASSNRAYEQYF
TGTGCCAGCAGCAACAGGGCGTACGAGCAGTACTTC
>.|TRBV4-3|TRBJ2-1|.
CASSQVGASNNEQFF
TGCGCCAGCAGCCAAGTTGGGGCTAGTAACAATGAGCAGTTCTTC
>TRBD1|TRBV11-2|TRBJ2-2|.
CASSGGQYTGELFF
TGTGCCAGCAGCGGGGGACAGTACACCGGGGAGCTGTTTTTT
>.|TRBV6-1|TRBJ1-3|.
CATYPGTAGNTIYF
TGTGCCACCTACCCGGGGACGGCTGGAAACACCATATATTTT
>.|TRBV2|TRBJ2-7|.
CASSEASGGQPYEQYF
TGTGCCAGCAGTGAAGCTTCGGGGGGCCAGCCCTACGAGCAGTACTTC
>.|TRBV2|TRBJ2-4|.
CASLQRGLAKNIQYF
TGTGCCAGCTTACAAAGGGGACTAGCCAAAAACATTCAGTACTTC
>.|TRBV29-1|TRBJ1-2|many
CSGLDYYGYTF
TGCAGCGGTCTCGACTACTATGGCTACACCTTC
>.|TRBV28|TRBJ2-1|.
CASSVSDRRNEQFF
TGTGCCAGCAGTGTATCCGACAGGCGGAATGAGCAGTTCTTC
>.|TRBV15|TRBJ2-3|few
CATSTRSTDTQYF
TGTGCCACCAGCACCAGGAGCACAGATACGCAGTATTTT
>.|TRBV6-5|TRBJ2-7|many
CASSYLGAGYEQYF
TGTGCCAGCAGTTACCTGGGCGCCGGCTACGAGCAGTACTTC